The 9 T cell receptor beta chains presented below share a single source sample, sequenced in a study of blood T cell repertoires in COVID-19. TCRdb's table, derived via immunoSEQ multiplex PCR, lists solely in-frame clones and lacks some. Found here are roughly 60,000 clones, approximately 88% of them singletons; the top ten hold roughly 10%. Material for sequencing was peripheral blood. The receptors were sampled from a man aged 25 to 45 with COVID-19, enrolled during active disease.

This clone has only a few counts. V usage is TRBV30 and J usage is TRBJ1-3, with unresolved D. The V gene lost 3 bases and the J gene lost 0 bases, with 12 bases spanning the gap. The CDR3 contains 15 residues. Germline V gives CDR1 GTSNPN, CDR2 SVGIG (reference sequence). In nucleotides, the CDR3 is TGTGCCTGGAGCCCTGGGGAGAGCTCTGGAAACACCATATATTTT. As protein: CAWSPGESSGNTIYF.

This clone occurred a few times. CDR3 nucleotide sequence: TGTGCCAGCAGCGTCGCAGGCGGGGATCAGCCCCAGCATTTT. Its protein product is CASSVAGGDQPQHF. The V call is TRBV9, the J call TRBJ1-5; D remains ambiguous. V dropped 2 bases and J dropped 5 bases, with 11 bases sitting between them. CDR1 is SGDLS, CDR2 YYNGEE, per germline. CDR3 length: 14 residues.

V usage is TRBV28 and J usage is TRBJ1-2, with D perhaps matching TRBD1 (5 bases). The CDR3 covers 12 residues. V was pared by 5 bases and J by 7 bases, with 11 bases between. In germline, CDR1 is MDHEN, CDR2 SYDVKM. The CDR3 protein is CASSLRVAGYTF. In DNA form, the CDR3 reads TGTGCCAGCAGTCTCAGGGTCGCTGGCTACACCTTC.

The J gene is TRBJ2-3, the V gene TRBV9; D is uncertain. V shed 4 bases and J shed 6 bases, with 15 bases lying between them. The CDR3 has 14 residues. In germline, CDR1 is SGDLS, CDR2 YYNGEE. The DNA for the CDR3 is TGTGCCAGCAGCCAAGAGCCGAGAAAGGATACGCAGTATTTT. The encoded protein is CASSQEPRKDTQYF.

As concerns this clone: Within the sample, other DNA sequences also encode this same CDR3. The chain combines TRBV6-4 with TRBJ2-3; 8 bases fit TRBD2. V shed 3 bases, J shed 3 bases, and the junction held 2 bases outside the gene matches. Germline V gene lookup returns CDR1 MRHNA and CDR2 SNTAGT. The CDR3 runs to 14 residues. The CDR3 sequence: CASSEAGGTDTQYF. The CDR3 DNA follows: TGTGCCAGCAGTGAGGCGGGAGGAACAGATACGCAGTATTTT.

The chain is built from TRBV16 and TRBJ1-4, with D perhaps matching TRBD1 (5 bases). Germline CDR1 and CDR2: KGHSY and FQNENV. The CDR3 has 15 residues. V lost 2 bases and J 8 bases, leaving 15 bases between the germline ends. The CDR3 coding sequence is TGTGCCAGCAGCCAAGGGACCCGGGAGGAAGAAAAACTGTTTTTT. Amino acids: CASSQGTREEEKLFF.

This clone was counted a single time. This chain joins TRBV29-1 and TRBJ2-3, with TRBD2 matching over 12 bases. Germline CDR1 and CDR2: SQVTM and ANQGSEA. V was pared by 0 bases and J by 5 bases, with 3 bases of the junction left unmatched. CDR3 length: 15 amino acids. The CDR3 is CSVEDPGLAGDTQYF. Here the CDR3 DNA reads TGCAGCGTTGAAGATCCGGGACTAGCGGGAGATACGCAGTATTTT.

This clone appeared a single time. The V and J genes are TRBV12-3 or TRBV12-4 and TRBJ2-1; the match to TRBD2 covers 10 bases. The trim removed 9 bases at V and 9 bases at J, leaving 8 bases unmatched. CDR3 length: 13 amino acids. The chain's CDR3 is CASKREGRGEQFF. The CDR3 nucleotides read TGTGCCAGTAAGCGGGAGGGCCGGGGTGAGCAGTTCTTC.

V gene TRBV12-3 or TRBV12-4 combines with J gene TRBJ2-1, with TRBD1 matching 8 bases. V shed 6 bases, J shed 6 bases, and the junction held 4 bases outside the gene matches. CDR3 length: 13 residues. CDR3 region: CASSPDRANEQFF. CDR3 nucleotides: TGTGCCAGCAGCCCGGACAGGGCCAATGAGCAGTTCTTC.